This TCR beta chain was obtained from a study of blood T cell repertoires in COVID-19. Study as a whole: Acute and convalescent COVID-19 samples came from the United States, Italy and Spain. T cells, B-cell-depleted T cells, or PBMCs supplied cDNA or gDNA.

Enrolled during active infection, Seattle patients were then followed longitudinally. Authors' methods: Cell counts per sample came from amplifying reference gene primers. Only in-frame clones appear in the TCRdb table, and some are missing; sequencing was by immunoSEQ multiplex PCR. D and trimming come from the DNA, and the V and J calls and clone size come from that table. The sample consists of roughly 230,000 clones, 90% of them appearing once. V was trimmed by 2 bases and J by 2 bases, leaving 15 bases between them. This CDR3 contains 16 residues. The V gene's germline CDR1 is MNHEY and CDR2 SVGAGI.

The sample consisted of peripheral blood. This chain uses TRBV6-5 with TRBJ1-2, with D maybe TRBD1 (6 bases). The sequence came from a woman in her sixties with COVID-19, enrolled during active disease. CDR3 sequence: CASSYGIGGSNYGYTF. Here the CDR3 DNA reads TGTGCCAGCAGTTACGGGATAGGGGGATCCAACTATGGCTACACCTTC.